Presented here are 20 T cell receptor beta chains from one specimen sequenced in a study of human T cells and chemical hapten exposure. The time point is: patch test 1, 2 weeks after DPC sensitization. This sample's treatment: therapeutic diphenylcyclopropenone sensitization with weekly scalp DPC. In TCRdb, the RACE reads were re-called with MiXCR into one record per CDR3 protein. Of around 120,000 distinct CDR3 sequences listed, roughly 11% are singletons. The sequenced sample was whole blood, obtained in connection with sensitization to the hapten diphenylcyclopropenone (DPC). The source is a middle-aged woman with alopecia areata. Some clones in this sample may be carry-over from other donors' samples.

This chain joins TRBV5-4 and TRBJ2-5; the D call may be TRBD1 or TRBD2 (5 bases each). CDR3 size: 13 residues. The V gene lost 3 bases and the J gene lost 2 bases, with 8 bases spanning the gap. Germline CDR1 reads SGHNT; CDR2 reads YYREEE (reference sequence). CDR3: CASSYWGQETQYF. CDR3 bases: TGTGCCAGCAGCTATTGGGGGCAAGAGACCCAGTACTTC.

This clonotype was picked up a small number of times. The chain links TRBV6-2 or TRBV6-3 to TRBJ2-1; tentatively, D is TRBD1 (5 bases). This CDR3 spans 14 amino acids. The germline gives CDR1 MNHEY, CDR2 SVGEGT. The V gene lost 4 bases and the J gene lost 8 bases, with 15 bases spanning the gap. Here the CDR3 DNA reads TGTGCCAGCAGTTCGTCCGGACAAGGGGATGAGCAGTTCTTC. Protein product: CASSSSGQGDEQFF.

This clonotype has more than one count but fewer than ten. As DNA, the CDR3 is TGCGCCAGCAGCCAATACGGGGGAAGCACAGATACGCAGTATTTT. Translating it yields CASSQYGGSTDTQYF. J is TRBJ2-3 and V is TRBV4-1, with D possibly matching TRBD2 (6 bases). CDR3 length: 15 amino acids. Germline assignment: CDR1 MGHRA and CDR2 YSYEKL. Trimming cost V 2 bases and J 0 bases, with 9 bases left between them.

This clonotype came up a few times. The J gene is TRBJ2-3, the V gene TRBV15, with 8 bases fitting TRBD1. CDR1 is LNHNV and CDR2 is YYDKDF in the germline V gene (reference sequence). After removal of 5 bases from V and 9 bases from J, the junction contained 16 bases not matched to a gene. CDR3 size: 16 residues. The CDR3 nucleotides are TGTGCCACCAGCGGGGGACAGGTTGCCAGCGTGTACACGCAGTATTTT. Encoded protein: CATSGGQVASVYTQYF.

Points on this clonotype: A much larger clone is a single base away; this may be a read error. This chain uses TRBV12-3 or TRBV12-4 with TRBJ1-2, with D unclear. The CDR3 spans 12 residues. The V and J ends lost 7 bases and 3 bases respectively, with 9 bases between them. The CDR3 here is CASTGPDYGYTF. As DNA, the CDR3 is TGTGCCAGCACCGGACCCGACTATGGCTACACCTTC.

This clonotype was picked up many times. The genes are TRBV9 and TRBJ2-7, with 7 bases lining up with TRBD1. The CDR3 is 14 residues long. Trimming took 0 bases from V and 5 from J; bases not matched to a gene: 5. Germline CDR1 and CDR2: SGDLS and YYNGEE. The CDR3 here is CASSVVGTDDEQYF. The CDR3 nucleotides are TGTGCCAGCAGCGTAGTCGGGACAGACGACGAGCAGTACTTC. The complete variable domain, with remaining parts taken from reference TRBV9 and TRBJ2-7, reads DSGVTQTPKHLITATGQRVTLRCSPRSGDLSVYWYQQSLDQGLQFLIQYYNGEERAKGNILERFSAQQFPDLHSELNLSSLELGDSALYFCASSVVGTDDEQYFGPGTRLTVT.

The genes are TRBV9 and TRBJ2-7, with 7 bases lining up with TRBD1. The trim removed 3 bases at V and 3 bases at J, leaving 3 bases unmatched. Germline V gene sequence: CDR1 SGDLS, CDR2 YYNGEE. The CDR3 has 13 amino acids. CDR3 region: CASSAGTVYEQYF. DNA for the CDR3: TGTGCCAGCAGCGCCGGGACAGTCTACGAGCAGTACTTC.

This clonotype was detected a few times. This sequence joins TRBV12-5 and TRBJ2-7; D perhaps matches TRBD1 (6 bases). V lost 0 bases to trimming and J lost 0 bases, with 6 bases between them. CDR3 length: 14 amino acids. In germline, CDR1 is LGHNT, CDR2 FRNRAP. This CDR3 is CASGLVGGSYEQYF. In DNA, the CDR3 is TGTGCTAGTGGTTTGGTAGGGGGCTCCTACGAGCAGTACTTC.

This clonotype came up a few times. The gene calls are TRBV4-2 and TRBJ2-7; D possibly corresponds to TRBD2 (6 bases). The CDR3 runs 15 residues. Looked up from germline, CDR1 is LGHNA and CDR2 is YNFKEQ. The V end lost 0 bases, the J end lost 4 bases, and 13 bases lay between the germline ends. CDR3 bases: TGTGCCAGCAGCCAAGATTCGGGGGAGATATACGAGCAGTACTTC. As protein: CASSQDSGEIYEQYF.

This clonotype was counted a few times. The chain combines TRBV7-9 with TRBJ1-1; D not resolved. Germline V gene sequence: CDR1 SEHNR, CDR2 FQNEAQ (reference sequence). Trimming took off 2 bases at V and 7 bases at J, with 5 bases between the two ends. This CDR3 has 11 residues. CDR3 protein: CASSLLREAFF. The CDR3 DNA follows: TGTGCCAGCAGCTTACTCCGTGAAGCTTTCTTT.

Ten or more counts support this clonotype. The CDR3 coding sequence is TGCAGTGCTAGAGACCTGCGACAGGGCGGAGGGCGCACCGGGGAGCTGTTTTTT. It specifies CSARDLRQGGGRTGELFF. The genes are TRBV20-1 and TRBJ2-2; TRBD1 might be the D (7 bases). V gave up 0 bases and J gave up 4 bases, with 21 bases separating them. Germline values: CDR1 DFQATT, CDR2 SNEGSKA (reference sequence). The CDR3 contains 18 residues.

This clonotype occurred a few times. The chain carries TRBV7-2 and TRBJ2-7; 11 positions match TRBD2. J was trimmed by 7 bases and V by 0 bases; bases with no gene match: 2. The CDR3 has 14 residues. From germline, CDR1 is SGHTA and CDR2 FQGNSA. CDR3 in amino acids: CASSLALAGGEQYF. CDR3 coding DNA: TGTGCCAGCAGCTTAGCGCTAGCGGGAGGTGAGCAGTACTTC.

The J gene is TRBJ2-7, the V gene TRBV7-9; D may match TRBD1 or TRBD2 (5 bases each). The germline CDR1 and CDR2 sequences are SEHNR and FQNEAQ (reference sequence). The V end was cut by 3 bases, the J end by 1 base, with 10 bases between. The CDR3 runs 14 residues. DNA of the CDR3: TGTGCCAGCAGCTTGGGGACGATTTCCTACGAGCAGTACTTC. Protein: CASSLGTISYEQYF.

CDR3 region: CASSLPGERNEQFF. The CDR3 DNA reads TGTGCCAGCAGTTTACCGGGAGAGCGCAATGAGCAGTTCTTC. The chain combines TRBV28 with TRBJ2-1, with a tentative D call TRBD2 (6 bases). Germline V lookup: CDR1 MDHEN, CDR2 SYDVKM. V shed 2 bases and J shed 6 bases, with 11 bases lying between them. There are 14 residues in the CDR3.

This clonotype appeared a few times. The chain is built from TRBV20-1 and TRBJ2-7; 7 bases align to TRBD2. This CDR3 region has 12 residues. Germline V gene sequence: CDR1 DFQATT, CDR2 SNEGSKA (reference sequence). J was trimmed by 1 base and V by 4 bases; bases with no gene match: 1. In nucleotides, the CDR3 is TGCAGTGCTACTAGCGGTTCCTACGAGCAGTACTTC. Residues: CSATSGSYEQYF.

The chain employs TRBV11-2 and TRBJ2-5; D is perhaps TRBD1 or TRBD2 (5 bases each). Germline V gives CDR1 SGHAT, CDR2 FQNNGV. With 1 base removed from V and 5 bases from J, the gap between germline ends came to 11 bases. The CDR3 extends over 14 amino acids. CDR3 sequence reads: CASSLGGTAETQYF. The CDR3 DNA is TGTGCCAGCAGCTTAGGAGGGACCGCGGAGACCCAGTACTTC.

This clonotype came up many times. The V gene is TRBV19, the J gene TRBJ2-7; 7 bases match TRBD2. The CDR3 length is 13 residues. The V gene end was trimmed by 5 bases and the J gene end by 0 bases; junction bases not matched to a gene: 1. The germline gives CDR1 LNHDA, CDR2 SQIVND (reference sequence). The CDR3 loop reads CASSLAVSYEQYF. CDR3 coding DNA: TGTGCCAGTAGTCTAGCGGTCTCCTACGAGCAGTACTTC. Looking up the rest from reference TRBV19 and TRBJ2-7 gives the full variable domain: DGGITQSPKYLFRKEGQNVTLSCEQNLNHDAMYWYRQDPGQGLRLIYYSQIVNDFQKGDIAEGYSVSREKKESFPLTVTSAQKNPTAFYLCASSLAVSYEQYFGPGTRLTVT.

This clonotype was detected only a few times. The V gene is TRBV15, the J gene TRBJ2-1; D is unresolved. Per germline, CDR1 LNHNV and CDR2 YYDKDF (reference sequence). Trimming took off 1 base at V and 10 bases at J, with 11 bases between the two ends. The CDR3 is 13 amino acids. The CDR3 loop reads CATSRAAIEEQFF. In DNA, the CDR3 is TGTGCCACCAGCAGAGCCGCGATTGAGGAGCAGTTCTTC.

This clonotype was detected many times. This chain uses TRBV3-1 with TRBJ2-2; TRBD2 agrees at 11 bases. The CDR3 runs 19 residues. Germline V gives CDR1 LGHDT, CDR2 YNNKEL (reference sequence). The junction had 9 bases not matched to a gene; V was cut back by 3 bases and J by 0 bases. CDR3 sequence: CASSQRLLAGVTNTGELFF. In DNA form, the CDR3 reads TGTGCCAGCAGCCAGAGGCTACTAGCGGGGGTTACGAACACCGGGGAGCTGTTTTTT.

This clonotype was picked up a small number of times. This chain connects TRBV5-4 to TRBJ2-7; D is possibly TRBD1 or TRBD2 (5 bases each). Germline V CDR1 and CDR2: SGHNT, YYREEE (reference sequence). With 4 bases removed from V and 0 bases from J, the gap between germline ends came to 11 bases. The CDR3 sequence is 14 residues long. The CDR3 spells CASSRDGGSYEQYF. The CDR3 DNA is TGTGCCAGCAGCCGGGACGGCGGCTCCTACGAGCAGTACTTC.